A single sample is the source of the 29 T cell receptor beta chains below, sequenced in a study of CD8+ T cells in alopecia areata. Treatment reported: oral pan-JAK inhibitor, 5-10 mg twice daily. Extracted from the samples, RNA was reverse transcribed into cDNA to serve as the sequencing template. Assay used: immunoSEQ multiplex PCR; TCRdb lists only in-frame clones, some missing. There are some 220,000 clones in the sample; approximately 57% occur only once, and 1.5% to 2% lies in the top ten. The source material was CD4+ T cells sorted from blood, sampled at week 4, from a patient treated with tofacitinib. The receptors come from a human donor with alopecia areata.

The chain uses TRBV28 and TRBJ2-5, with D perhaps TRBD1 (6 bases). The germline V gene encodes CDR1 MDHEN and CDR2 SYDVKM. V lost 6 bases, J lost 2 bases, and 13 bases lay in between. The CDR3 contains 14 residues. The CDR3 DNA is TGTGCCAGCAGAGGACAGCTTTTTCAAGAGACCCAGTACTTC. Translating gives CASRGQLFQETQYF. The full variable domain, in which reference TRBV28 and TRBJ2-5 provide the parts outside the CDR3, is DVKVTQSSRYLVKRTGEKVFLECVQDMDHENMFWYRQDPGLGLRLIYFSYDVKMKEKGDIPEGYSVSREKKERFSLILESASTNQTSMYLCASRGQLFQETQYFGPGTRLLVL.

In this sample, this clone turned up once. The CDR3 DNA follows: TGTGCCTTCTCACTAGCGGGGGTTTACAATGAGCAGTTCTTC. This sequence encodes CAFSLAGVYNEQFF. The V and J genes are TRBV30 and TRBJ2-1; 11 bases fit TRBD2. Trimming at V came to 7 bases and at J to 4 bases, leaving 6 bases not matched to a gene. The CDR3 is 14 residues long. Per germline, CDR1 GTSNPN and CDR2 SVGIG (reference sequence).

This chain joins TRBV5-1 and TRBJ2-3, with a tentative D call TRBD1 (5 bases). The V and J ends lost 4 bases and 0 bases respectively, with 15 bases between them. The length of the CDR3 is 16 residues. Per germline, CDR1 SGHRS and CDR2 YFSETQ. CDR3 loop: CASSVGKGESTDTQYF. CDR3 DNA sequence: TGCGCCAGCAGCGTGGGGAAAGGGGAAAGCACAGATACGCAGTATTTT.

This clone was seen at least ten times. V and J are TRBV7-2 and TRBJ2-3; D gene unclear. The CDR3 sequence is 15 residues long. V was cut by 5 bases and J by 1 base, with 13 bases left in between. Germline values: CDR1 SGHTA, CDR2 FQGNSA. The CDR3 loop reads CASSRTPGGTDTQYF. The CDR3 coding sequence is TGTGCCAGCAGCCGTACCCCGGGCGGCACAGATACGCAGTATTTT. The complete variable domain, with remaining parts taken from reference TRBV7-2 and TRBJ2-3, reads GAGVSQSPSNKVTEKGKDVELRCDPISGHTALYWYRQSLGQGLEFLIYFQGNSAPDKSGLPSDRFSAERTGGSVSTLTIQRTQQEDSAVYLCASSRTPGGTDTQYFGPGTRLTVL.

This clone was counted a few times. The gene calls are TRBV6-6 and TRBJ1-1, with TRBD1 identical over 8 bases. V trimming: 5 bases; J trimming: 5 bases; junction bases outside the gene matches: 7. The CDR3 covers 14 residues. Germline V gives CDR1 MNHNY, CDR2 SVGAGI (reference sequence). CDR3 nucleotide sequence: TGTGCCAGCAGTGTTAGACAGGGGAGGACTGAAGCTTTCTTT. Amino acids: CASSVRQGRTEAFF.

This chain links TRBV5-1 with TRBJ1-1, with a tentative D call TRBD1 (6 bases). Trimming pared 3 bases from V and 5 bases from J, leaving 17 bases between. Germline lookup yields CDR1 SGHRS and CDR2 YFSETQ. The CDR3 covers 15 residues. CDR3 region: CASSSQGHPPTEAFF. The CDR3 nucleotides read TGCGCCAGCAGCTCCCAGGGACATCCCCCGACTGAAGCTTTCTTT.

This chain connects TRBV29-1 to TRBJ1-1; TRBD1 matches 9 bases. Germline lookup yields CDR1 SQVTM and CDR2 ANQGSEA. The trim removed 4 bases at V and 9 bases at J, leaving 6 bases unmatched. The CDR3 is made up of 12 amino acids. The CDR3 bases are TGCAGCGTTGGTCTCGGGACAGGGAAAGCTTTCTTT. As protein: CSVGLGTGKAFF.

The chain combines TRBV30 with TRBJ1-2; D gene ambiguous. V was shortened by 3 bases and J by 3 bases, with 20 bases between the two germline ends. The CDR3 covers 16 residues. Germline CDR1 is GTSNPN and CDR2 is SVGIG (reference sequence). This CDR3 reads CAWSNPVGLGDYGYTF. In nucleotides, the CDR3 is TGTGCCTGGAGCAATCCGGTCGGGCTTGGGGACTATGGCTACACCTTC.

This clone came up a few times. The chain recombines TRBV29-1 with TRBJ1-1; the match to TRBD1 covers 7 bases. Trimming took 4 bases from V and 1 from J; bases not matched to a gene: 0. The CDR3 runs to 12 residues. In germline, CDR1 is SQVTM, CDR2 ANQGSEA. The CDR3 protein is CSVAGGNTEAFF. DNA for the CDR3: TGCAGCGTTGCAGGGGGGAACACTGAAGCTTTCTTT.

The chain carries TRBV29-1 and TRBJ2-2; TRBD1 agrees at 9 bases. Trimming took 5 bases from V and 7 from J; bases not matched to a gene: 5. Germline V gene lookup returns CDR1 SQVTM and CDR2 ANQGSEA. This CDR3 has 13 residues. CDR3 DNA: TGCAGCGTTCGGACAGGGGAGGGCGGGGAGCTGTTTTTT. Protein: CSVRTGEGGELFF.

In this sample, this clone turned up once. The rearrangement links TRBV15 to TRBJ2-6; D assignment may be TRBD1 or TRBD2 (5 bases each). V lost 5 bases and J 4 bases, leaving 9 bases between the germline ends. This CDR3 contains 14 residues. The germline V gene has CDR1 LNHNV and CDR2 YYDKDF (reference sequence). The CDR3 loop is CATSRGAGANVLTF. The CDR3 DNA reads TGTGCCACCAGCCGAGGGGCAGGGGCCAACGTCCTGACTTTC.

This sequence joins TRBV10-3 and TRBJ2-7, with 9 bases aligning to TRBD1. CDR3 length: 14 amino acids. Germline CDR1 ENHRY, CDR2 SYGVKD. V dropped 5 bases and J dropped 0; count of bases not matched to a gene: 2. The CDR3 nucleotides are TGTGCCATCAGTAGGACAGGGGACTCCTACGAGCAGTACTTC. Its protein is CAISRTGDSYEQYF.

This chain links TRBV6-1 with TRBJ2-7; 10 positions agree with TRBD1. This CDR3 has 15 residues. Trimming cost V 8 bases and J 3 bases; bases outside gene matches: 10. From germline, CDR1 is MNHNS and CDR2 SASEGT. For the CDR3, the DNA is TGTGCCAGCCTCCCTCCCGGGACAGGGGACTACGAGCAGTACTTC. This codes for CASLPPGTGDYEQYF.

The V and J genes are TRBV5-4 and TRBJ2-3; D may be TRBD2 (9 bases). This CDR3 has 15 residues. The germline V and J ends were trimmed by 2 bases and 6 bases, with 16 bases remaining between them. CDR1 is SGHNT and CDR2 is YYREEE in the germline V gene (reference sequence). CDR3 bases: TGTGCCAGCAGCTTCAAGCGGGGGGACAGGGATACGCAGTATTTT. Protein: CASSFKRGDRDTQYF.

The chain uses TRBV2 and TRBJ2-1; D remains unclear. The length of the CDR3 is 13 residues. From germline, CDR1 is SNHLY and CDR2 FYNNEI. V lost 4 bases to trimming and J lost 10 bases, with 14 bases between them. The CDR3 DNA reads TGTGCCAGCAGTGTTGGGATGGTTGAGGAGCAGTTCTTC. This encodes CASSVGMVEEQFF.

The CDR3 here is CASSASPSRWETQYF. CDR3 sequence (DNA): TGTGCCAGCAGCGCAAGTCCTAGCAGATGGGAGACCCAGTACTTC. This chain uses TRBV9 with TRBJ2-5, with D possibly being TRBD2 (5 bases). There are 15 residues in the CDR3. Between the trimmed V and J ends, which lost 3 bases and 5 bases, there was a span of 17 bases. Germline V gene data show CDR1 as SGDLS and CDR2 as YYNGEE.

Points on this clone: At one end the junction does not follow the germline gene, possibly because of a read error. Here the CDR3 reads CASRLERAVYGYTF. The CDR3 DNA reads as TGTGCCAGCAGATTAGAACGGGCCGTCTATGGCTACACCTTC. V is TRBV7-2 and J is TRBJ1-2; D gene uncertain. In germline, CDR1 is SGHTA, CDR2 FQGNSA. The CDR3 is 14 amino acids.

This sequence joins TRBV30 and TRBJ1-6; no reliable D call. This CDR3 comprises 14 residues. Trimming removed 0 bases at V and 9 bases at J, with 12 bases between. The germline V gene encodes CDR1 GTSNPN and CDR2 SVGIG (reference sequence). CDR3 DNA sequence: TGTGCCTGGAGTGTAGCATCTGAGAGTTCACCCCTCCACTTT. This encodes CAWSVASESSPLHF.

The V call is TRBV4-3, the J call TRBJ2-7; TRBD1 matches 7 bases. The J segment lost 1 base and the V segment lost 5 bases, leaving 2 bases of the junction unmatched. Per germline, CDR1 LGHNA and CDR2 YSLEER. The CDR3 is 13 residues long. Written as DNA, the CDR3 is TGCGCCAGCAGCTGGGGACAGTCCTACGAGCAGTACTTC. It translates to CASSWGQSYEQYF.

Worth noting for this clone: The sample has other DNA sequences that encode this CDR3 too. The rearrangement uses TRBV29-1 and TRBJ1-1; TRBD1 aligns across 8 bases. The length of the CDR3 is 12 residues. The V gene end was trimmed by 7 bases and the J gene end by 1 base; junction bases not matched to a gene: 2. Germline CDR1 is SQVTM and CDR2 is ANQGSEA. CDR3 amino acids: CSAGTGNTEAFF. The CDR3 DNA reads TGCAGCGCAGGGACAGGGAACACTGAAGCTTTCTTT.

J is TRBJ1-2 and V is TRBV5-1; 7 nucleotides match TRBD1. After removal of 4 bases from V and 4 bases from J, the junction contained 13 bases not matched to a gene. CDR1 and CDR2 from the germline V gene are SGHRS and YFSETQ. There are 16 residues in the CDR3. The CDR3 loop is CASSDPSGTAPYGYTF. CDR3 nucleotide sequence: TGCGCCAGCAGCGATCCATCCGGGACAGCGCCCTATGGCTACACCTTC.

The chain joins TRBV18 to TRBJ2-3; D unresolved. The CDR3 is made up of 14 amino acids. The germline gives CDR1 KGHSH, CDR2 LQKENI. Trimming shortened V by 0 bases and J by 4 bases, and 8 bases separated the two germline ends. CDR3 in amino acids: CASSPPESPDTQYF. DNA for the CDR3: TGTGCCAGCTCACCACCGGAAAGCCCAGATACGCAGTATTTT.

The table lists this clone with a count of one. J is TRBJ2-7 and V is TRBV5-1, with 9 positions matching TRBD1. The germline V gene has CDR1 SGHRS and CDR2 YFSETQ. V shed 4 bases, J shed 0 bases, and the junction held 11 bases outside the gene matches. CDR3 size: 17 residues. The CDR3 region is CASSTDTTGGYSYEQYF. CDR3 DNA: TGCGCCAGCAGCACAGATACGACAGGGGGATACTCCTACGAGCAGTACTTC.

CDR3: CASSLGFGTVAKNIQYF. The CDR3 DNA is TGTGCCAGCAGCTTAGGTTTCGGGACAGTAGCCAAAAACATTCAGTACTTC. The chain has TRBV7-2 and TRBJ2-4; TRBD1 matches at 7 bases. The J segment lost 0 bases and the V segment lost 1 base, leaving 6 bases of the junction unmatched. Germline CDR1 SGHTA, CDR2 FQGNSA. CDR3 length: 17 residues. Based on the CDR3 plus reference TRBV7-2 and TRBJ2-4, the full variable domain is GAGVSQSPSNKVTEKGKDVELRCDPISGHTALYWYRQSLGQGLEFLIYFQGNSAPDKSGLPSDRFSAERTGGSVSTLTIQRTQQEDSAVYLCASSLGFGTVAKNIQYFGAGTRLSVL.

The chain employs TRBV25-1 and TRBJ2-5; a possible D gene is TRBD2 (5 bases). Looked up from germline, CDR1 is MGHDK and CDR2 is SYGVNS. V was shortened by 3 bases and J by 5 bases, with 13 bases between the two germline ends. This CDR3 spans 14 amino acids. This chain's CDR3 is CASSEGAGGETQYF. CDR3 coding DNA: TGTGCCAGCAGTGAGGGTGCGGGTGGCGAGACCCAGTACTTC.

This chain links TRBV7-3 with TRBJ1-1; weak D call: TRBD1 (6 bases). This CDR3 has 14 residues. Looked up from germline, CDR1 is SGHTA and CDR2 is FQGTGA. V lost 5 bases, J lost 1 base, and 11 bases lay in between. The CDR3 loop is CASSPGHANTEAFF. CDR3 coding DNA: TGTGCCAGCAGCCCGGGACACGCGAACACTGAAGCTTTCTTT.

CDR3 in amino acids: CASSYARGILYNEQFF. As DNA, the CDR3 is TGTGCCAGCAGTTACGCGCGGGGGATACTCTACAATGAGCAGTTCTTC. The chain employs TRBV6-5 and TRBJ2-1; TRBD2 aligns across 7 bases. This CDR3 contains 16 residues. J lost 3 bases, V lost 2 bases, and 7 bases had no gene match. Germline V CDR1 and CDR2: MNHEY, SVGAGI.

V is TRBV4-1 and J is TRBJ1-5; unclear D gene. CDR1 MGHRA and CDR2 YSYEKL come from the germline V gene. The CDR3 spans 12 residues. V dropped 3 bases and J dropped 4 bases, with 4 bases sitting between them. DNA for the CDR3: TGCGCCAGCAGCCACCCAAATCAGCCCCAGCATTTT. Translation: CASSHPNQPQHF.

This chain connects TRBV30 to TRBJ1-1; no clear D gene. Germline values: CDR1 GTSNPN, CDR2 SVGIG (reference sequence). This CDR3 comprises 14 residues. V gave up 0 bases and J gave up 3 bases, with 11 bases separating them. CDR3 in amino acids: CAWSVSDFHTEAFF. The CDR3 DNA reads TGTGCCTGGAGTGTATCTGACTTTCACACTGAAGCTTTCTTT.